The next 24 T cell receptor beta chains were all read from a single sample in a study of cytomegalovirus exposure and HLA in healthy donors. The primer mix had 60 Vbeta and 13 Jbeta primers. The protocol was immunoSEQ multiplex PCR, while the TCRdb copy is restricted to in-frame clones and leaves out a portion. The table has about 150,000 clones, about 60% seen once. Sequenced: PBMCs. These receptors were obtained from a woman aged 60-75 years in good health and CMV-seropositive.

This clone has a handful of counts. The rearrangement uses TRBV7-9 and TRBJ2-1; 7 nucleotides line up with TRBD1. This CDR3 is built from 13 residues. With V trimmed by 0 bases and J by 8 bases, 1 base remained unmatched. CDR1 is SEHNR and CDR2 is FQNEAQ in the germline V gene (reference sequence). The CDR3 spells CASSLAGGDEQFF. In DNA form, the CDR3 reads TGTGCCAGCAGCTTAGCAGGGGGCGATGAGCAGTTCTTC.

CDR3 DNA sequence: TGCAGTGCTAGAGGGACTTATACGCAGTATTTT. It translates to CSARGTYTQYF. The rearrangement uses TRBV20-1 and TRBJ2-3, with D possibly being TRBD2 (5 bases). Trimming pared 1 base from V and 7 bases from J, leaving 6 bases between. CDR3 length equals 11 residues. CDR1 is DFQATT, CDR2 SNEGSKA, per germline (reference sequence).

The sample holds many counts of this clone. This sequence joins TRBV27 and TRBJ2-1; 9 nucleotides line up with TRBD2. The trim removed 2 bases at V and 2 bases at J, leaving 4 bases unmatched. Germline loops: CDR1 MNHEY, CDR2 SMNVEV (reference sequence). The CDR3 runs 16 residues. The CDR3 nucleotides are TGTGCCAGCAGTTTAACTGCGGGAGGGGCCTACAATGAGCAGTTCTTC. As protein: CASSLTAGGAYNEQFF.

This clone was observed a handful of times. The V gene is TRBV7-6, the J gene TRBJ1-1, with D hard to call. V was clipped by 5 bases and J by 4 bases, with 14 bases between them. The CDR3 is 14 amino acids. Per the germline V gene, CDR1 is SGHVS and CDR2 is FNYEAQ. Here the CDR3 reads CASSPQPDGTEAFF. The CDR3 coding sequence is TGTGCCAGCAGCCCACAGCCGGATGGCACTGAAGCTTTCTTT. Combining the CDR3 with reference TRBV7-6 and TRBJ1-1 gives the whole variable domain GAGVSQSPRYKVTKRGQDVALRCDPISGHVSLYWYRQALGQGPEFLTYFNYEAQQDKSGLPNDRFSAERPEGSISTLTIQRTEQRDSAMYRCASSPQPDGTEAFFGQGTRLTVV.

CDR3 residues: CASSPGLAGFSYEQYF. In DNA form, the CDR3 reads TGTGCCAGCAGCCCTGGACTAGCGGGGTTCTCCTACGAGCAGTACTTC. The chain links TRBV7-2 to TRBJ2-7, with 12 bases identical to TRBD2. Germline values: CDR1 SGHTA, CDR2 FQGNSA. This CDR3 comprises 16 residues. Trimming removed 5 bases from V and 0 bases from J; junction bases left unmatched: 5.

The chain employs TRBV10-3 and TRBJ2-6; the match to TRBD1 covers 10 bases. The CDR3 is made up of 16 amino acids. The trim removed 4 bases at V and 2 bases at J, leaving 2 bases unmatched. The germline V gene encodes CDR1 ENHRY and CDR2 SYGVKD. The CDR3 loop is CAISGQGAAGANVLTF. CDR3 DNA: TGTGCCATCAGTGGACAGGGGGCGGCTGGGGCCAACGTCCTGACTTTC.

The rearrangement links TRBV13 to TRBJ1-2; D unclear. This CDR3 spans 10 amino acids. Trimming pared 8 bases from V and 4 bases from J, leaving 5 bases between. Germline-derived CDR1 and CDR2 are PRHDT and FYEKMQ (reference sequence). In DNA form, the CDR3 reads TGTGCCAGCGAAGCCTATGGCTACACCTTC. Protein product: CASEAYGYTF.

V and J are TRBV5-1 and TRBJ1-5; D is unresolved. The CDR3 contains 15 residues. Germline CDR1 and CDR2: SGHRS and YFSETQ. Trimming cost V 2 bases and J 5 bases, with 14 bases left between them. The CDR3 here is CASSFEPGSHQPQHF. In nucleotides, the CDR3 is TGCGCCAGCAGCTTTGAACCGGGATCTCATCAGCCCCAGCATTTT.

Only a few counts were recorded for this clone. This chain's CDR3 is CASSDDYSGLSSYNEQFF. The CDR3 DNA sequence: TGTGCCAGCAGCGATGACTATAGCGGGTTAAGCTCCTACAATGAGCAGTTCTTC. The chain carries TRBV28 and TRBJ2-1, with TRBD2 identical over 7 bases. This CDR3 contains 18 residues. Unmatched junction bases numbered 14, after V lost 6 bases and J lost 0 bases. Germline values: CDR1 MDHEN, CDR2 SYDVKM.

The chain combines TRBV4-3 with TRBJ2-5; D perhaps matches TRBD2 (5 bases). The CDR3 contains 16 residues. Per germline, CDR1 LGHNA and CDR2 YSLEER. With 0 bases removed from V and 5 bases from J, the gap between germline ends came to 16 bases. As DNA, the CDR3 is TGCGCCAGCAGCCAAGAGGCCTCCGCCCGAGGGGAGACCCAGTACTTC. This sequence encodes CASSQEASARGETQYF.

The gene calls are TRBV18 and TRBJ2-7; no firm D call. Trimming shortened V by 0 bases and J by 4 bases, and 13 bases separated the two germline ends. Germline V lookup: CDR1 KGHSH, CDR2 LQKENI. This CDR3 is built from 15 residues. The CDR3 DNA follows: TGTGCCAGCTCACCACCAAACAGTGGGTCATACGAGCAGTACTTC. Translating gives CASSPPNSGSYEQYF.

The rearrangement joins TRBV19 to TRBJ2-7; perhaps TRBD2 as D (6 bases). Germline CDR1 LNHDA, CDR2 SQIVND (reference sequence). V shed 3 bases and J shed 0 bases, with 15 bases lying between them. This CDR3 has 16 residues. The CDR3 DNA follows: TGTGCCAGTAGTATCCCCGCGGGACGGAGCTCCTACGAGCAGTACTTC. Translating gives CASSIPAGRSSYEQYF.

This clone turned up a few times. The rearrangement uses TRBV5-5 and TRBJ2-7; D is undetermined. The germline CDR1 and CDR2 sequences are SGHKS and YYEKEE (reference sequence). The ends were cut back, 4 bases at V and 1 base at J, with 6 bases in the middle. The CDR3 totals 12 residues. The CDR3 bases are TGTGCCAGCAGCCCCCTTTCCTACGAGCAGTACTTC. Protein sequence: CASSPLSYEQYF.

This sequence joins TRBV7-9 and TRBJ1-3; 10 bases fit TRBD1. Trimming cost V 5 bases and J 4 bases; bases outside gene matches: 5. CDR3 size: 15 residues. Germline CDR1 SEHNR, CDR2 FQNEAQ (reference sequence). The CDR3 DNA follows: TGTGCCAGCAGCCGACAGGGGGCGCGCGGAAACACCATATATTTT. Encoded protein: CASSRQGARGNTIYF. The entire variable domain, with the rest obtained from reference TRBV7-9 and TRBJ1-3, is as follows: DTGVSQNPRHKITKRGQNVTFRCDPISEHNRLYWYRQTLGQGPEFLTYFQNEAQLEKSRLLSDRFSAERPKGSFSTLEIQRTEQGDSAMYLCASSRQGARGNTIYFGEGSWLTVV.

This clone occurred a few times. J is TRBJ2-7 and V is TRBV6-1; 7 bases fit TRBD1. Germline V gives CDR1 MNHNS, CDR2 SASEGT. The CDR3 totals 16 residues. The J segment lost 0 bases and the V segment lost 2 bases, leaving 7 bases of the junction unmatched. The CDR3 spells CASSEIETGSSYEQYF. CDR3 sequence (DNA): TGTGCCAGCAGTGAAATCGAGACAGGGAGCTCCTACGAGCAGTACTTC.

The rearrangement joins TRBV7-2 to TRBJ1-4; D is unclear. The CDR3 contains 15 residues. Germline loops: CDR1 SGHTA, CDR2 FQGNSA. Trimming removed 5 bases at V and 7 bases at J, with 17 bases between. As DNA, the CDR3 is TGTGCCAGCAGCCCCCCATCTGGGCTTGGTGAAAAACTGTTTTTT. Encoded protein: CASSPPSGLGEKLFF.

The CDR3 nucleotides are TGCGCCAGCAGCTTGATAGCGGGAGGGACAGATACGCAGTATTTT. Translating it yields CASSLIAGGTDTQYF. The chain is built from TRBV5-1 and TRBJ2-3; 11 positions match TRBD2. The V segment lost 1 base and the J segment 3 bases; nucleotides outside the gene matches: 1. The CDR3 loop spans 15 amino acids. The germline gives CDR1 SGHRS, CDR2 YFSETQ.

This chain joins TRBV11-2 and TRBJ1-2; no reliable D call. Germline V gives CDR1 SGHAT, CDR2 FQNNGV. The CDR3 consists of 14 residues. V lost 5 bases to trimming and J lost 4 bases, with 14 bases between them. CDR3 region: CASSTLEGGYGYTF. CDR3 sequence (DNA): TGTGCCAGCAGCACTCTGGAGGGTGGCTATGGCTACACCTTC.

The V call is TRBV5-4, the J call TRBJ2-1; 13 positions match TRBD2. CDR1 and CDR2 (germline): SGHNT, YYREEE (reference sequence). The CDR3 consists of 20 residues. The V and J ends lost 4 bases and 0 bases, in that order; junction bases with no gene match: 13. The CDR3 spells CASSRGTLAGGRSSYNEQFF. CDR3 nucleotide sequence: TGTGCCAGCAGCCGGGGAACACTAGCGGGAGGGCGGAGCTCCTACAATGAGCAGTTCTTC. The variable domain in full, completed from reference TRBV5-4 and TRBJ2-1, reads ETGVTQSPTHLIKTRGQQVTLRCSSQSGHNTVSWYQQALGQGPQFIFQYYREEENGRGNFPPRFSGLQFPNYSSELNVNALELDDSALYLCASSRGTLAGGRSSYNEQFFGPGTRLTVL.

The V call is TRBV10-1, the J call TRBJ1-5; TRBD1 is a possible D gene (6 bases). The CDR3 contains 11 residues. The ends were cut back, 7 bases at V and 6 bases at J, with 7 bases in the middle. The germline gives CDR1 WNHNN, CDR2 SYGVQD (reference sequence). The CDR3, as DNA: TGCGCCAGCATCAGGGGTCAGCCCCAGCATTTT. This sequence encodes CASIRGQPQHF.

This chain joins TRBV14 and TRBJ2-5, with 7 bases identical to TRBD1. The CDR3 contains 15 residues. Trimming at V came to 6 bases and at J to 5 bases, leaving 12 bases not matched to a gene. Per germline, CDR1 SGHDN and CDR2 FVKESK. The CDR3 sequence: CASSPGQARPETQYF. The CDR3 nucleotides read TGTGCCAGCAGTCCAGGACAGGCTCGCCCGGAGACCCAGTACTTC.

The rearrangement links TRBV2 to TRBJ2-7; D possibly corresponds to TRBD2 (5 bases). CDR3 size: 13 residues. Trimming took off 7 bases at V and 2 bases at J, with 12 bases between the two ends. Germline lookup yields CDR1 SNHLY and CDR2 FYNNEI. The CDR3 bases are TGTGCCAGCAAACGGACTCCAACCTACGAGCAGTACTTC. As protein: CASKRTPTYEQYF.

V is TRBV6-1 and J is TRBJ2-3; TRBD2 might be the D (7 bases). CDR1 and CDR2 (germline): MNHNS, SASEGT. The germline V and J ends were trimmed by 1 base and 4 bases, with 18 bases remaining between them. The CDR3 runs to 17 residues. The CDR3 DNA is TGTGCCAGCAGTGAAGAGGGGGGAGGGTCCGGGGCAGATACGCAGTATTTT. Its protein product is CASSEEGGGSGADTQYF.

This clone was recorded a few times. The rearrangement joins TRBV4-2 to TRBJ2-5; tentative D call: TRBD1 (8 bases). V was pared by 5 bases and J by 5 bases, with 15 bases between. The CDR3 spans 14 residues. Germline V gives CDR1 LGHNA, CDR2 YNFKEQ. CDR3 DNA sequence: TGTGCCAGCAGCAACAGGGGGGGTGGGGAGACCCAGTACTTC. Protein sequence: CASSNRGGGETQYF.